The clone carrying this TCR beta chain has just a few counts. The sample is drawn from a study of cytomegalovirus exposure and HLA in healthy donors. The PCR made use of 60 Vbeta and 13 Jbeta primers. The data were produced by immunoSEQ multiplex PCR, yet TCRdb's version contains in-frame clones alone and is incomplete. The data contain about 36,000 clones, around 49% of them singletons. This CDR3 comprises 15 residues. The germline V and J ends were trimmed by 4 bases and 1 base, with 10 bases remaining between them. The germline gives CDR1 MNHEY, CDR2 SMNVEV (reference sequence). Sequenced material: PBMCs. This chain links TRBV27 with TRBJ2-2; D not resolved. This TCR was sampled from a middle-aged woman in good health and CMV-seropositive. The CDR3 reads CASSWQVWNTGELFF. CDR3 coding DNA: TGTGCCAGCAGTTGGCAAGTCTGGAACACCGGGGAGCTGTTTTTT.